This TCR beta chain is drawn from a study of beta chain features in type 1 diabetes. Expressed TCRB transcripts were sequenced because the entire RNA isolate underwent reverse transcription. Data came from immunoSEQ multiplex PCR; TCRdb stores just in-frame clones and leaves some out. The sample consists of hundreds of thousands of clones, 15% to 18% of them appearing once. The J segment lost 3 bases and the V segment lost 4 bases, leaving 5 bases of the junction unmatched. CDR3 length: 15 residues. CDR1 MDHEN and CDR2 SYDVKM come from the germline V gene. This sequence originates from a man between 18 and 35 years old in good health. The sample consisted of naive CD4+ T cells from blood. The chain recombines TRBV28 with TRBJ2-7; the match to TRBD1 covers 11 bases. The CDR3, as DNA: TGTGCCAGCAGTTGGACAGGGGGCGGGGGCTACGAGCAGTACTTC. Residues: CASSWTGGGGYEQYF.